Reported below is one T cell receptor beta chain. The data originate from a study of blood T cells in healthy people across ages. This CDR3 is 14 amino acids long. Using a J-beta primer mix together with a sample-barcoded 5' primer, a second PCR was run for about 6 to 12 cycles. TCRdb ran MiXCR on the 5' RACE reads and lists one entry per CDR3 protein. The repertoire consists of about 1,600,000 distinct CDR3 sequences, with approximately 38% occurring once and the leading ten covering 7% to 9%. Specimen: blood. The chain combines TRBV12-3 or TRBV12-4 with TRBJ2-5; 7 bases are shared with TRBD1. Matching the DNA end better, TRBJ2-7 makes the J call doubtful. This clonotype was obtained from a woman aged 18-30 years in good health. CDR3 DNA: TGTGCCAGCAGCTATAGGGGGCCAACCTACGAGCAGTACTTC. This codes for CASSYRGPTYEQYF.